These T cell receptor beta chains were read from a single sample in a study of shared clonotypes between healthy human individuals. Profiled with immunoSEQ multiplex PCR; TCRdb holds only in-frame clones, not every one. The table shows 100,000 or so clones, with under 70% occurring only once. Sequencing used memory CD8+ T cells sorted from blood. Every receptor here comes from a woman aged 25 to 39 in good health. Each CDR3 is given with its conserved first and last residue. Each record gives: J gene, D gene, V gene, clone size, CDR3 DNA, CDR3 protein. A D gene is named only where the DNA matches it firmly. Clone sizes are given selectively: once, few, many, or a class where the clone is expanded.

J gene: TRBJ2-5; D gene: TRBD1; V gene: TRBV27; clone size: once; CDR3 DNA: TGTGCCAGCAGTTTATGGGCTACAGGGGTTGGGGAGCAGTACTTC; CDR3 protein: CASSLWATGVGEQYF
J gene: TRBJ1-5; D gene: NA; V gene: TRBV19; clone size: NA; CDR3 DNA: TGTGCCAGTAGTATCTTCCGACAGGCCGATCAGCCCCAGCATTTT; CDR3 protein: CASSIFRQADQPQHF
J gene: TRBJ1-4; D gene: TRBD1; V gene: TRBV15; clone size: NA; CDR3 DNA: TGTGCCACCAGCAGAGGTCGGAGGGGGACAGGGTTGGGCGAAAAACTGTTTTTT; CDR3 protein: CATSRGRRGTGLGEKLFF
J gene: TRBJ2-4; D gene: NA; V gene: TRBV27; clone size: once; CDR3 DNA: TGTGCCAGCAGTTTACAGGGCGCCAAAAACATTCAGTACTTC; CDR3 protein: CASSLQGAKNIQYF
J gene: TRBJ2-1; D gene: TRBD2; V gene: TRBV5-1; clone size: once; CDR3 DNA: TGCGCCAGCAGCTGGGAACTAGCGCCAGCGTACAATGAGCAGTTCTTC; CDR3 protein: CASSWELAPAYNEQFF
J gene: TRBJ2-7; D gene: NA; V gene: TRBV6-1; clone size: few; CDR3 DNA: TGTGCCAGCAGTGAAGGGACCGTATCCTACGAGCAGTACTTC; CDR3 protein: CASSEGTVSYEQYF
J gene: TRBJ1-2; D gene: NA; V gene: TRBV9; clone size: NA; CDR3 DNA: TGTGCCAGCAGCGTAATAGGAACCAATGGCTACACCTTC; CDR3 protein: CASSVIGTNGYTF
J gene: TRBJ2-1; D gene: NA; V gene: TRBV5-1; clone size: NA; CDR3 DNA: TGCGCCAGCAGCTTGGATTCCGGGAGCTACAATGAGCAGTTCTTC; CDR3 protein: CASSLDSGSYNEQFF
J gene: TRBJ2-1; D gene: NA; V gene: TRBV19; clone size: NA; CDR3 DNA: TGTGCCAGTGGAGACCCGAGCTTTGGTGAGCAGTTCTTC; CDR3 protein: CASGDPSFGEQFF
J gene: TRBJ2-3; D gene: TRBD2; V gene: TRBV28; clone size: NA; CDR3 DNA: TGTGCCAGCAGATCATCCGGGACTAGCGGGAGTTATACAGATACGCAGTATTTT; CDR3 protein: CASRSSGTSGSYTDTQYF
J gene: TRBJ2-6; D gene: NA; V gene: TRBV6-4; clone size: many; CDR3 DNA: TGTGCCAGCAGCAAAGACTCTGGGGCCAACGTCCTGACTTTC; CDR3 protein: CASSKDSGANVLTF
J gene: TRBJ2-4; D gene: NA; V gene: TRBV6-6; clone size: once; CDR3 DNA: TGTGCCAGCAGTTACGGGGACTGGGTGAGATCCATTCAGTACTTC; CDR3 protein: CASSYGDWVRSIQYF
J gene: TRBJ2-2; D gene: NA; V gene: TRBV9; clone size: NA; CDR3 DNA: TGTGCCAGCAGCGTAGCGAGGGGCGGCGGGGAGCTGTTTTTT; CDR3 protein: CASSVARGGGELFF
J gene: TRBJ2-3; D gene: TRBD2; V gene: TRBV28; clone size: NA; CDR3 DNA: TGTGCCAGCAGTTTGGCTGGCGGGAGAGTAACAGATACGCAGTATTTT; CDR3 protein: CASSLAGGRVTDTQYF
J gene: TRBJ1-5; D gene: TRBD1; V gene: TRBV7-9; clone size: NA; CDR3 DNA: TGTGCCAGCAGAGAAGGACAGGGTCCCAGCAATCAGCCCCAGCATTTT; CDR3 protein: CASREGQGPSNQPQHF
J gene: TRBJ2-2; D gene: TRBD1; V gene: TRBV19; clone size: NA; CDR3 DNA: TGTGCCAGTAGACCCGGGACAGGGAACACCGGGGAGCTGTTTTTT; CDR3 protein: CASRPGTGNTGELFF
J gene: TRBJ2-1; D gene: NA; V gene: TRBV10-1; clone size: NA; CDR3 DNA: TGCGCCAGCAGTGTCGACTATAACAATGAGCAGTTCTTC; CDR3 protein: CASSVDYNNEQFF
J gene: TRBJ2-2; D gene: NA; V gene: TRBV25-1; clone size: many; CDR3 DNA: TGTGCCAGCAGTGGTAGCGTGACCGGGGAGCTGTTTTTT; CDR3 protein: CASSGSVTGELFF
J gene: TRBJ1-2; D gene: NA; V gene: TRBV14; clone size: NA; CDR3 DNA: TGTGCCAGCAGCCAAGTGGGAAATTATGGCTACACCTTC; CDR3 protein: CASSQVGNYGYTF
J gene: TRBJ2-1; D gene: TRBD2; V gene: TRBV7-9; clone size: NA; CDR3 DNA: TGTGCCAGCAGTTCCGGGACTAGCGGGATCAATGAGCAGTTCTTC; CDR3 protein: CASSSGTSGINEQFF
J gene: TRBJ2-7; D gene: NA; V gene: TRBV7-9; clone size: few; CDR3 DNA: TGTGCCAGCAGCTTAGGGGACCCGTTGGAGCAGTACTTC; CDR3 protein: CASSLGDPLEQYF
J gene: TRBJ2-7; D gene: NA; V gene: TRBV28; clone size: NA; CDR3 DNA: TGTGCCAGCAGGGACAGAATAGGTGGCTACGAGCAGTACTTC; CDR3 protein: CASRDRIGGYEQYF
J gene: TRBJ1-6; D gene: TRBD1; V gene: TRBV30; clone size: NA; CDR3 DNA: TGTGCCTGGAGCCGGATTTACAGGGGGATATTGAAGAATTCACCCCTCCACTTT; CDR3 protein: CAWSRIYRGILKNSPLHF
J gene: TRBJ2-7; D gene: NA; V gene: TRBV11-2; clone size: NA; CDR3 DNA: TGTGCCAGCAGCTTAGTCGGGGACCCCGAGCAGTACTTC; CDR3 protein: CASSLVGDPEQYF
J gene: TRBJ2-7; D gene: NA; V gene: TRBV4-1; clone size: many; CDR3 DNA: TGCGCCAGCAGCCCGGACATCCAGCGTGAGCAGTACTTC; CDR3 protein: CASSPDIQREQYF
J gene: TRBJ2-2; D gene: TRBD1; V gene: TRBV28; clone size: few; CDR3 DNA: TGTGCCAGCAGTCCAGACAGGGACGCGAACACCGGGGAGCTGTTTTTT; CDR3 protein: CASSPDRDANTGELFF
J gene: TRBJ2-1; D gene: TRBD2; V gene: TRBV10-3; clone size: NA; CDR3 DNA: TGTGCCATCAGTGAAGGGGGAAGCGGGAGGCCTCCCTACAATGAGCAGTTCTTC; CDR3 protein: CAISEGGSGRPPYNEQFF
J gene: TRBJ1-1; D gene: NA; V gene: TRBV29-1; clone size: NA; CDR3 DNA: TGCAGCGTCTGCGTGGGGATGATGAACACTGAAGCTTTCTTT; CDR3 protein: CSVCVGMMNTEAFF
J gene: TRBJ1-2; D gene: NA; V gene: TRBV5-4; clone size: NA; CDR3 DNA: TGTGCCAGCAGAGAAAGGGGCAACTATGGCTACACCTTC; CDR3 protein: CASRERGNYGYTF
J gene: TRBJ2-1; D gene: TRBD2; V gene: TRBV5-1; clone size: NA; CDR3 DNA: TGCGCCAGCAGCCCCCTAGCGGGAGGGCCCTACAATGAGCAGTTCTTC; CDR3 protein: CASSPLAGGPYNEQFF
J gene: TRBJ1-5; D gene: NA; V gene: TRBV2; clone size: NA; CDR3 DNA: TGTGCCAGCAGTGAAGATACTGATCAGCCCCAGCATTTT; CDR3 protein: CASSEDTDQPQHF
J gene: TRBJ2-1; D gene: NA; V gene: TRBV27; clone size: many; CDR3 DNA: TGTGCCAGTCCCGCGGGACACTCCTACAATGAGCAGTTCTTC; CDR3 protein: CASPAGHSYNEQFF
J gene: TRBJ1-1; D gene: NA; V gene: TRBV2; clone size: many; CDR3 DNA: TGTGCCAGCGAGTCCGGTGGCACTGAAGCTTTCTTT; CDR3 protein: CASESGGTEAFF
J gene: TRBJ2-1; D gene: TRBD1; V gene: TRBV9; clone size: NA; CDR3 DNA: TGTGCCAGCAGCGCTTCCGGGACAGGGATATACAATGAGCAGTTCTTC; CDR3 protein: CASSASGTGIYNEQFF
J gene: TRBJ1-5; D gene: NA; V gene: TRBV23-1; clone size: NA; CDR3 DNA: TGCGCCAGCAGAACTATGGGATCCTTGCTAGGGCACCATAGCAATCAGCCCCAGCATTTT; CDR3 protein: CASRTMGSLLGHHSNQPQHF
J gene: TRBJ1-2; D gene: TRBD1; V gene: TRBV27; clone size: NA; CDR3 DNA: TGTGCCAGCAGGGGGGACAGGGAATATGGCTACACCTTC; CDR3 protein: CASRGDREYGYTF
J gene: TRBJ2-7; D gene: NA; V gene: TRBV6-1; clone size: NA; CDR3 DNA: TGTGCCAGCAGTGCACAGGGAGGCTACGAGCAGTACTTC; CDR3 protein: CASSAQGGYEQYF
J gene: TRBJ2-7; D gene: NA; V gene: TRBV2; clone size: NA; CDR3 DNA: TGTGCCAGCAGTGCCATGCCCCATGGGGTATACGAGCAGTACTTC; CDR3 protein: CASSAMPHGVYEQYF
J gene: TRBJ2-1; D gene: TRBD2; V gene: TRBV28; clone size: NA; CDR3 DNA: TGTGCCAGCAGTCCCTTTCCCGGGACTAGCGGGAGGACCGCTGAGGGGAATGAGCAGTTCTTC; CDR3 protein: CASSPFPGTSGRTAEGNEQFF
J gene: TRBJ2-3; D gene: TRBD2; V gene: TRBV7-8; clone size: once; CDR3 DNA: TGTGCCAGCAGCTTAGGGGCGGGAGATGCGAATACGCAGTATTTT; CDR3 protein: CASSLGAGDANTQYF
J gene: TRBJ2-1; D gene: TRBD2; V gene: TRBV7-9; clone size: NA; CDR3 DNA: TGTGCCAGCAGCCTAGGGACTACCGATGAGCAGTTCTTC; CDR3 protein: CASSLGTTDEQFF
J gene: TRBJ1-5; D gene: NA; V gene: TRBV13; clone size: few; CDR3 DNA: TGTGCCAGCAGCTTAGGCCCAGCAGGCAATCAGCCCCAGCATTTT; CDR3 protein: CASSLGPAGNQPQHF
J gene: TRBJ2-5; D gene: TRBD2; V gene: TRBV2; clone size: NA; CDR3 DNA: TGTGCCAGCAGTGAATATGGTAGCGGGGATCAAGAGACCCAGTACTTC; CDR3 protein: CASSEYGSGDQETQYF
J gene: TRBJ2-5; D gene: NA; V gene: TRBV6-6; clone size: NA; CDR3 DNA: TGTGCCAGCAGTTCCCCATGGGACGAAGAGACCCAGTACTTC; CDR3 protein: CASSSPWDEETQYF
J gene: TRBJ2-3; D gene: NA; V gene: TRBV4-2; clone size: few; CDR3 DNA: TGTGCCAGCAGCCAAGACACCGGGACGGGTAGCTTTGATACGCAGTATTTT; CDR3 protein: CASSQDTGTGSFDTQYF
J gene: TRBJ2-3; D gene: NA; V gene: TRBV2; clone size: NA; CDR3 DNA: TGTGCCAGCAGGAACCGGGATCTGGGGGATACGCAGTATTTT; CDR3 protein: CASRNRDLGDTQYF
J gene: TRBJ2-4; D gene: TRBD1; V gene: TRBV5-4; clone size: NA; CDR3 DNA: TGTGCCAGCAGCGACGAGACAGGGGGAAACATTCAGTACTTC; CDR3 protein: CASSDETGGNIQYF
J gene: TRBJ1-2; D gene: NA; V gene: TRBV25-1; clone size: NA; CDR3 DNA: TGTGCCAGCAGTGCCAGGACAGACTACTATGGCTACACCTTC; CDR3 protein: CASSARTDYYGYTF
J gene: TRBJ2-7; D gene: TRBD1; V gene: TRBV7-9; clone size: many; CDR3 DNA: TGTGCCAGCAGAAGGGACAGCGACTACGAGCAGTACTTC; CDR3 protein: CASRRDSDYEQYF
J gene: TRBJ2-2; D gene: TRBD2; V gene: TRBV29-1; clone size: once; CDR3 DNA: TGCAGCGTGGTCACTAGCGGGAGGACCGGGGAGCTGTTTTTT; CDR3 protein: CSVVTSGRTGELFF
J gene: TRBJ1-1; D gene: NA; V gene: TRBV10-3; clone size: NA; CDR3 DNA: TGTGCCGCAAGCGGTAACACTGAAGCTTTCTTT; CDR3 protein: CAASGNTEAFF
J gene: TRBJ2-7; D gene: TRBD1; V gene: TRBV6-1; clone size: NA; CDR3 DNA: TGTGCCAGCAGCGGGGCCGGGACAGCCGCCTACGAGCAGTACTTC; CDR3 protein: CASSGAGTAAYEQYF
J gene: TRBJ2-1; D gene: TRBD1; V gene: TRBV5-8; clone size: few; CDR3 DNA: TGTGCCAGCAGGAGGACAGGGGAAGACAATGAGCAGTTCTTC; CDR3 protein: CASRRTGEDNEQFF
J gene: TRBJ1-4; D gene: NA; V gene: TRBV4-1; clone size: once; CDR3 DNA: TGCGCCAGCAGCCAAACTCGGATGGGGAATGAAAAACTGTTTTTT; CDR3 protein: CASSQTRMGNEKLFF
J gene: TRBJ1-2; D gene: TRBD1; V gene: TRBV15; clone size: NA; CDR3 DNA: TGTGCCACCAGCAGAGGGACAGGCTATGGCTACACCTTC; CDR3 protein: CATSRGTGYGYTF
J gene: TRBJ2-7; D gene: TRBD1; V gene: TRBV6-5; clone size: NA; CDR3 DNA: TGTGCCAGCAGTGGGACAGGTTCCTCCTACGAGCAGTACTTC; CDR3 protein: CASSGTGSSYEQYF